The 17 T cell receptor beta chains presented below share a single source sample, sequenced in a study of OX40 agonist ivuxolimab in advanced cancers. Generated by immunoSEQ multiplex PCR, the TCRdb table keeps only in-frame clones and is missing some. The repertoire holds 45,000 to 55,000 clones, with roughly 94% as singletons. The material was CD4+ or CD8+ T cells sorted from blood, obtained in a trial of the OX40 agonist ivuxolimab. The receptor set was obtained from an adult with an advanced solid tumor such as melanoma, head and neck, liver or kidney cancer.

J is TRBJ1-1 and V is TRBV20-1, with TRBD1 matching over 7 bases. CDR1 DFQATT and CDR2 SNEGSKA come from the germline V gene (reference sequence). The CDR3 length is 11 residues. V dropped 5 bases and J dropped 4; count of bases not matched to a gene: 1. CDR3 in DNA: TGCAGTGCTGGGGACAGCACTGAAGCTTTCTTT. Translation: CSAGDSTEAFF.

This chain connects TRBV5-4 to TRBJ2-1, with 13 bases identical to TRBD2. The germline gives CDR1 SGHNT, CDR2 YYREEE (reference sequence). V lost 2 bases and J lost 8; bases outside the gene matches: 4. The CDR3 consists of 15 residues. The CDR3 protein is CASSLRTSGSDEQFF. The CDR3 coding sequence is TGTGCCAGCAGCTTACGGACTAGCGGGAGCGATGAGCAGTTCTTC.

This chain joins TRBV5-4 and TRBJ2-3; TRBD2 matches 10 bases. The CDR3 contains 17 residues. Trimming cost V 0 bases and J 3 bases; bases outside gene matches: 7. Germline V lookup: CDR1 SGHNT, CDR2 YYREEE (reference sequence). The CDR3 DNA follows: TGTGCCAGCAGCTTGGCCACCGGGACTAGCGAGACAGATACGCAGTATTTT. Protein sequence: CASSLATGTSETDTQYF.

V usage is TRBV2 and J usage is TRBJ2-1; D gene unclear. This CDR3 spans 12 amino acids. V was pared by 3 bases and J by 9 bases, with 9 bases between. CDR1 SNHLY and CDR2 FYNNEI come from the germline V gene. The CDR3 protein is CASSEWHGEQFF. The CDR3 DNA is TGTGCCAGCAGTGAGTGGCATGGTGAGCAGTTCTTC.

The gene calls are TRBV5-1 and TRBJ2-2, with a tentative D call TRBD2 (5 bases). V shed 0 bases and J shed 5 bases, with 11 bases lying between them. The CDR3 spans 15 residues. Germline CDR1 is SGHRS and CDR2 is YFSETQ. The CDR3 spells CASSLVIRGTGELFF. CDR3 coding DNA: TGCGCCAGCAGCTTGGTAATAAGAGGGACCGGGGAGCTGTTTTTT.

V usage is TRBV19 and J usage is TRBJ1-5, with D hard to call. The CDR3 has 12 residues. Germline V gene data show CDR1 as LNHDA and CDR2 as SQIVND (reference sequence). The V gene lost 7 bases and the J gene lost 0 bases, with 4 bases spanning the gap. The CDR3 sequence is CASKYSNQPQHF. The DNA of the CDR3 is TGTGCCAGTAAATATAGCAATCAGCCCCAGCATTTT.

This chain connects TRBV10-3 to TRBJ2-7; 10 bases match TRBD2. Trimming at V came to 7 bases and at J to 2 bases, leaving 8 bases not matched to a gene. Germline loops: CDR1 ENHRY, CDR2 SYGVKD. This CDR3 has 15 amino acids. CDR3 region: CAITSGSTGAYEQYF. The DNA of the CDR3 is TGTGCCATCACTAGCGGGAGTACAGGCGCCTACGAGCAGTACTTC.

The chain carries TRBV10-3 and TRBJ2-1, with D unclear. CDR3 length equals 15 residues. The germline CDR1 and CDR2 sequences are ENHRY and SYGVKD. V gave up 4 bases and J gave up 0 bases, with 10 bases separating them. CDR3 DNA: TGTGCCATCAGTGTGGCAGATTACTCCTACAATGAGCAGTTCTTC. As protein: CAISVADYSYNEQFF.

This clone was seen just once. CDR3 loop: CASSEAPGTSYEQYF. For the CDR3, the DNA is TGTGCCAGCAGTGAAGCGCCCGGGACATCCTACGAGCAGTACTTC. The V gene is TRBV2, the J gene TRBJ2-7; D is possibly TRBD1 (6 bases). Trimming took 0 bases from V and 1 from J, leaving 10 bases between them. The CDR3 consists of 15 residues. Germline CDR1 and CDR2: SNHLY and FYNNEI.

This clone was recorded only once. This sequence joins TRBV7-9 and TRBJ2-7, with TRBD1 identical over 7 bases. The germline CDR1 and CDR2 sequences are SEHNR and FQNEAQ (reference sequence). The J segment lost 9 bases and the V segment lost 4 bases, leaving 3 bases of the junction unmatched. The CDR3 covers 11 residues. CDR3 coding DNA: TGTGCCAGCAGCTCCAGACAGGGGCAGTACTTC. It yields the protein CASSSRQGQYF. Together with reference TRBV7-9 and TRBJ2-7, the CDR3 gives the full variable domain: DTGVSQNPRHKITKRGQNVTFRCDPISEHNRLYWYRQTLGQGPEFLTYFQNEAQLEKSRLLSDRFSAERPKGSFSTLEIQRTEQGDSAMYLCASSSRQGQYFGPGTRLTVT.

This clone came up once. The rearrangement uses TRBV6-1 and TRBJ2-5, with D perhaps TRBD1 (5 bases). The ends were cut back, 3 bases at V and 0 bases at J, with 11 bases in the middle. Germline assignment: CDR1 MNHNS and CDR2 SASEGT. This CDR3 has 15 residues. The CDR3 bases are TGTGCCAGCAGTGAGGACATGATTTACCAAGAGACCCAGTACTTC. Protein product: CASSEDMIYQETQYF.

V usage is TRBV5-1 and J usage is TRBJ2-3, with 12 bases fitting TRBD2. Germline lookup yields CDR1 SGHRS and CDR2 YFSETQ. The CDR3 has 15 residues. After removal of 5 bases from V and 2 bases from J, the junction contained 3 bases not matched to a gene. The CDR3 region is CASRGTSGYTDTQYF. CDR3 sequence (DNA): TGCGCCAGCAGGGGGACTAGCGGGTACACAGATACGCAGTATTTT.

V is TRBV7-9 and J is TRBJ2-2, with a tentative D call TRBD1 (5 bases). Between the trimmed V and J ends, which lost 4 bases and 4 bases, there was a span of 13 bases. Germline assignment: CDR1 SEHNR and CDR2 FQNEAQ (reference sequence). The CDR3 runs 15 residues. In DNA form, the CDR3 reads TGTGCCAGCAGCTCCGGGTCAAGGGGCACCGGGGAGCTGTTTTTT. Protein: CASSSGSRGTGELFF.

This clone was observed a few times. The J gene is TRBJ1-1, the V gene TRBV5-6; 10 nucleotides align to TRBD1. This CDR3 has 13 amino acids. CDR1 is SGHDT and CDR2 is YYEEEE in the germline V gene. V gave up 4 bases and J gave up 8 bases; unmatched junction bases: 5. The CDR3 bases are TGTGCCAGCAGCACGGGACAGGGGATGGAAGCTTTCTTT. It specifies CASSTGQGMEAFF.

CDR3 in amino acids: CASSLSGTDTIYF. The CDR3 region has the DNA TGTGCCAGCAGCTTATCGGGAACAGACACCATATATTTT. J is TRBJ1-3 and V is TRBV11-2; D ambiguous. Germline CDR1 and CDR2: SGHAT and FQNNGV. CDR3 length: 13 amino acids. Trimming removed 2 bases from V and 8 bases from J, with 10 bases in between.

This clone was seen a single time. The CDR3 region has the DNA TGTGCCACCAAGGACGAGAATTACAATGAGCAGTTCTTC. Protein: CATKDENYNEQFF. This chain connects TRBV15 to TRBJ2-1; D not resolved. CDR1 is LNHNV and CDR2 is YYDKDF in the germline V gene (reference sequence). Trimming removed 7 bases at V and 4 bases at J, with 11 bases between. The CDR3 extends over 13 amino acids.

The J gene is TRBJ2-2, the V gene TRBV5-1; D may be TRBD1 (6 bases). Trimming took off 3 bases at V and 1 base at J, with 16 bases between the two ends. The V gene's germline CDR1 is SGHRS and CDR2 YFSETQ. The CDR3 extends over 17 amino acids. CDR3 amino acids: CASSSPTAGENTGELFF. CDR3 nucleotides: TGCGCCAGCAGCTCCCCCACGGCAGGGGAGAACACCGGGGAGCTGTTTTTT.